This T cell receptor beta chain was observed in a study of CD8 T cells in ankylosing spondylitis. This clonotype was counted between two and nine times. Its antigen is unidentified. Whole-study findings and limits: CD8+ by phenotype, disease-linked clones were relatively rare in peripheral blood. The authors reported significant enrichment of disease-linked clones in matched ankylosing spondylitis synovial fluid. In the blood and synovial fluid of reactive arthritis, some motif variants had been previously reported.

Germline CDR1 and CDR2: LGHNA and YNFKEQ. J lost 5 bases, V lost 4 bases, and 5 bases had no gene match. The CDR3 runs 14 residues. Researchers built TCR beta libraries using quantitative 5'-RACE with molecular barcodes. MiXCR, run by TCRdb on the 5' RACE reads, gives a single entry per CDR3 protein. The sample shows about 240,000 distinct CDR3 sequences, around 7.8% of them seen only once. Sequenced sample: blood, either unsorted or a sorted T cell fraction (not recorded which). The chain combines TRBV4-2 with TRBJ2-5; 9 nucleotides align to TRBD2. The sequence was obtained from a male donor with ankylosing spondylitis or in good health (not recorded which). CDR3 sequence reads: CASSPGTSWETQYF. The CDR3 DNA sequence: TGTGCCAGCAGCCCAGGGACTAGCTGGGAGACCCAGTACTTC.